One sample yielded the 19 T cell receptor beta chains listed below, sequenced in a study of cytomegalovirus exposure and HLA in healthy donors. Primers: 60 Vbeta forward and 13 Jbeta reverse. Sequencing was performed with immunoSEQ multiplex PCR; in TCRdb, only in-frame clones are kept and a portion is missing. This table holds 35,000 to 40,000 clones, about 67% found once. Input material: PBMCs. These receptors all stem from a man younger than 45 in good health and CMV-seronegative.

The chain combines TRBV4-1 with TRBJ1-5; D remains ambiguous. Germline-derived CDR1 and CDR2 are MGHRA and YSYEKL. With 0 bases removed from V and 0 bases from J, the gap between germline ends came to 3 bases. The CDR3 length is 14 residues. The CDR3 region has the DNA TGCGCCAGCAGCCAAGATTATAGCAATCAGCCCCAGCATTTT. It codes for CASSQDYSNQPQHF.

The genes are TRBV9 and TRBJ2-1; no reliable D call. V was shortened by 0 bases and J by 10 bases, with 11 bases between the two germline ends. This CDR3 has 13 amino acids. The germline CDR1 and CDR2 sequences are SGDLS and YYNGEE. The CDR3 nucleotides are TGTGCCAGCAGCGTAGTCGCACTCGGGGAGCAGTTCTTC. Protein sequence: CASSVVALGEQFF.

V usage is TRBV7-2 and J usage is TRBJ2-7; D possibly corresponds to TRBD1 (6 bases). The CDR3 loop spans 13 amino acids. Deletions cut 5 bases from V and 2 bases from J, with 10 bases between. Germline values: CDR1 SGHTA, CDR2 FQGNSA. CDR3 DNA: TGTGCCAGCAGCACGGACAGACCCTACGAGCAGTACTTC. Protein product: CASSTDRPYEQYF.

The V call is TRBV4-1, the J call TRBJ2-1; 11 nucleotides match TRBD1. Germline V lookup: CDR1 MGHRA, CDR2 YSYEKL. With V trimmed by 3 bases and J by 6 bases, 7 bases remained unmatched. There are 16 residues in the CDR3. CDR3 in amino acids: CASSQPGTGGVNEQFF. CDR3 DNA: TGCGCCAGCAGCCAGCCTGGGACAGGGGGAGTCAATGAGCAGTTCTTC.

This clone was counted a few times. The chain links TRBV6-1 to TRBJ1-1; maybe TRBD1 (5 bases). The CDR3 extends over 18 amino acids. CDR1 and CDR2 from the germline V gene are MNHNS and SASEGT. V was trimmed by 4 bases and J by 0 bases, leaving 21 bases between them. The CDR3 is CASSARWAGGRLNTEAFF. CDR3 bases: TGTGCCAGCAGTGCCCGTTGGGCCGGGGGAAGGCTGAACACTGAAGCTTTCTTT.

The chain recombines TRBV4-1 with TRBJ2-7; 7 bases are a match to TRBD1. This CDR3 is 14 amino acids long. Trimming took 4 bases from V and 6 from J; bases not matched to a gene: 9. The germline V gene has CDR1 MGHRA and CDR2 YSYEKL. CDR3 coding DNA: TGCGCCAGCAGCCTCCGGGACAGCTCATCCGAGCAGTACTTC. Residues: CASSLRDSSSEQYF.

The chain is built from TRBV10-2 and TRBJ2-7, with TRBD2 matching 7 bases. Germline V gene lookup returns CDR1 WSHSY and CDR2 SAAADI. After removal of 8 bases from V and 2 bases from J, the junction contained 15 bases not matched to a gene. The CDR3 sequence is 16 residues long. In DNA, the CDR3 is TGCGCCAGCTCCCAACCGAGTAGCGGGCCTCCCTACGAGCAGTACTTC. This codes for CASSQPSSGPPYEQYF.

The chain has TRBV11-2 and TRBJ2-5; 10 nucleotides line up with TRBD1. This CDR3 spans 15 amino acids. Germline CDR1 SGHAT, CDR2 FQNNGV. The V gene end was trimmed by 5 bases and the J gene end by 6 bases; junction bases not matched to a gene: 9. The CDR3 here is CASSTGTGVVQTQYF. As DNA, the CDR3 is TGTGCCAGCAGCACCGGGACAGGGGTTGTACAGACCCAGTACTTC.

The chain joins TRBV6-1 to TRBJ2-3; D may be TRBD1 (5 bases). This CDR3 is 16 amino acids long. The V gene's germline CDR1 is MNHNS and CDR2 SASEGT. Between the trimmed V and J ends, which lost 2 bases and 8 bases, there was a span of 20 bases. The CDR3, as DNA: TGTGCCAGCAGTGAATACCCCCAGGGCTTGCAGGCTACGCAGTATTTT. Translating it yields CASSEYPQGLQATQYF.

The chain links TRBV19 to TRBJ1-1; D remains ambiguous. CDR1 is LNHDA and CDR2 is SQIVND in the germline V gene (reference sequence). Trimming stripped 8 bases from V and 8 bases from J, with 18 bases between. The CDR3 spans 13 residues. The CDR3, as DNA: TGTGCCAGTCTTCCCCACCGTCGCGGAGAAGCTTTCTTT. Amino acids: CASLPHRRGEAFF.

J is TRBJ2-1 and V is TRBV5-5, with 8 bases fitting TRBD2. Germline assignment: CDR1 SGHKS and CDR2 YYEKEE (reference sequence). With 0 bases clipped from V and 8 bases from J, the junction kept 10 bases outside the gene matches. CDR3 length: 16 amino acids. The CDR3 nucleotides read TGTGCCAGCAGCTTGGCCATTATCGGGGGGGCATATGAGCAGTTCTTC. This gives the protein CASSLAIIGGAYEQFF.

The CDR3 is CASGGLAVSTDTQYF. CDR3 sequence (DNA): TGTGCCAGCGGTGGACTAGCGGTTAGCACAGATACGCAGTATTTT. V usage is TRBV27 and J usage is TRBJ2-3; 10 nucleotides match TRBD2. This CDR3 contains 15 residues. Germline trimming cut 8 bases from V and 0 bases from J; bases unmatched to any gene: 5. Per the germline V gene, CDR1 is MNHEY and CDR2 is SMNVEV (reference sequence).

This chain uses TRBV7-9 with TRBJ2-2; 9 bases map to TRBD2. Germline-derived CDR1 and CDR2 are SEHNR and FQNEAQ (reference sequence). V was clipped by 1 base and J by 4 bases; unmatched bases: 10. The CDR3 has 18 residues. As DNA, the CDR3 is TGTGCCAGCAGCTTAGGAGGCAGCGGGGGGACCTTCACCGGGGAGCTGTTTTTT. This sequence encodes CASSLGGSGGTFTGELFF. Using reference TRBV7-9 and TRBJ2-2 for the parts outside the CDR3, the full variable domain is DTGVSQNPRHKITKRGQNVTFRCDPISEHNRLYWYRQTLGQGPEFLTYFQNEAQLEKSRLLSDRFSAERPKGSFSTLEIQRTEQGDSAMYLCASSLGGSGGTFTGELFFGEGSRLTVL.

This clone has just one count. The CDR3 region is CASSALTSGGQETQYF. CDR3 nucleotide sequence: TGTGCCAGTAGTGCCTTGACTAGCGGGGGGCAAGAGACCCAGTACTTC. The V and J genes are TRBV19 and TRBJ2-5, with 13 bases identical to TRBD2. The CDR3 has 16 amino acids. V dropped 5 bases and J dropped 2; count of bases not matched to a gene: 5. Per germline, CDR1 LNHDA and CDR2 SQIVND (reference sequence).

The rearrangement uses TRBV27 and TRBJ1-2; 8 nucleotides line up with TRBD1. The trim removed 2 bases at V and 1 base at J, leaving 6 bases unmatched. The CDR3 contains 16 residues. CDR1 and CDR2 (germline): MNHEY, SMNVEV (reference sequence). In nucleotides, the CDR3 is TGTGCCAGCAGTTTACGACAGGGGAAAGATAACTATGGCTACACCTTC. Encoded protein: CASSLRQGKDNYGYTF.

The rearrangement joins TRBV4-1 to TRBJ2-5, with 14 bases fitting TRBD2. J gave up 5 bases and V 5 bases, and 10 bases lay outside the gene matches. Germline lookup yields CDR1 MGHRA and CDR2 YSYEKL. The CDR3 loop spans 17 amino acids. CDR3 DNA sequence: TGCGCCAGCAGCTTCCTACTGGGACTAGCGGGGGAGGAGACCCAGTACTTC. Its translation is CASSFLLGLAGEETQYF.

The chain uses TRBV9 and TRBJ1-6, with a possible D match to TRBD1 (6 bases). There are 14 residues in the CDR3. The V gene lost 3 bases and the J gene lost 14 bases, with 18 bases spanning the gap. The V gene's germline CDR1 is SGDLS and CDR2 YYNGEE. The CDR3 nucleotides read TGTGCCAGCAGCGCGACAGGACGCCGAGGGACCCTCCACTTT. It yields the protein CASSATGRRGTLHF. Based on the CDR3 plus reference TRBV9 and TRBJ1-6, the full variable domain is DSGVTQTPKHLITATGQRVTLRCSPRSGDLSVYWYQQSLDQGLQFLIQYYNGEERAKGNILERFSAQQFPDLHSELNLSSLELGDSALYFCASSATGRRGTLHFGNGTRLTVT.

The chain joins TRBV20-1 to TRBJ1-1; TRBD1 agrees at 7 bases. The germline gives CDR1 DFQATT, CDR2 SNEGSKA (reference sequence). The V and J ends lost 6 bases and 11 bases, in that order; junction bases with no gene match: 9. The CDR3 totals 11 residues. The CDR3 region has the DNA TGCAGTGCCATACAGGGGAGTACGGCTTTCTTT. Translating gives CSAIQGSTAFF.

The CDR3 nucleotides read TGCAGCGCGGGACACGGTATAGCCGGGGAGCTGTTTTTT. Amino acid sequence: CSAGHGIAGELFF. This chain joins TRBV29-1 and TRBJ2-2; D possibly corresponds to TRBD1 (6 bases). Germline V gene data show CDR1 as SQVTM and CDR2 as ANQGSEA. The CDR3 consists of 13 residues. V was shortened by 7 bases and J by 6 bases, with 15 bases between the two germline ends.